Shown below are 28 T cell receptor beta chains from a single sample sequenced in a study of regulatory T cells in long-lasting Graves disease. The time point denotes: newly diagnosed GD, antithyroid drugs for less than 3 months. Making the TCR library involved RNA that had been extracted from PBMCs. Relying on iRepertoire HTBI primers and Arm-PCR of CDR3 regions, the team built TCR beta libraries. MiXCR, applied by TCRdb to the multiplex PCR reads, yields one record per CDR3 protein. The profile shows some 450,000 distinct CDR3 sequences, less than 20% of them singletons. These same records also appear under a second study, on T cells in Graves' hyperthyroidism and ophthalmopathy.

This material consisted of peripheral blood mononuclear cells (PBMCs), taken at new diagnosis, from a patient treated with antithyroid drugs. The receptors come from a woman aged 25 to 39 with Graves disease.

The rearrangement links TRBV6-9 to TRBJ2-1; 13 nucleotides line up with TRBD2. The CDR3 sequence is 17 residues long. V lost 3 bases, J lost 6 bases, and 8 bases stayed unmatched. In germline, CDR1 is MNHGY, CDR2 SVAAGI. CDR3: CASSYSGTSGNFNEQFF. CDR3 bases: TGTGCCAGCAGTTACTCTGGGACTAGCGGGAATTTCAATGAGCAGTTCTTC.

This clonotype has a count of ten or more. The chain carries TRBV28 and TRBJ2-3; D unresolved. The V and J ends lost 6 bases and 3 bases respectively, with 13 bases between them. Germline assignment: CDR1 MDHEN and CDR2 SYDVKM. The CDR3 is made up of 14 amino acids. The DNA for the CDR3 is TGTGCCAGCAGCCCGAAGGCGTTTACAGATACGCAGTATTTT. Its translation is CASSPKAFTDTQYF.

Ten or more counts support this clonotype. This chain links TRBV3-1 with TRBJ1-1; no clear D. CDR3 length: 16 residues. Germline lookup yields CDR1 LGHDT and CDR2 YNNKEL (reference sequence). The V and J ends lost 1 base and 1 base respectively, with 13 bases between them. CDR3 in DNA: TGTGCCAGCAGCCAAGCTTGGTCCCAGACGAACACTGAAGCTTTCTTT. This gives the protein CASSQAWSQTNTEAFF. The full variable domain, with the rest looked up from reference TRBV3-1 and TRBJ1-1, is DTAVSQTPKYLVTQMGNDKSIKCEQNLGHDTMYWYKQDSKKFLKIMFSYNNKELIINETVPNRFSPKSPDKAHLNLHINSLELGDSAVYFCASSQAWSQTNTEAFFGQGTRLTVV.

This clonotype was recorded at least ten times. The chain links TRBV28 to TRBJ2-3; 7 bases fit TRBD1. The germline V gene encodes CDR1 MDHEN and CDR2 SYDVKM. The CDR3 totals 12 residues. V lost 8 bases to trimming and J lost 3 bases; unmatched junction nucleotides: 2. CDR3 DNA sequence: TGTGCCAGCCAGGGGGTGACAGATACGCAGTATTTT. Translating gives CASQGVTDTQYF. The full variable domain, in which reference TRBV28 and TRBJ2-3 provide the parts outside the CDR3, is DVKVTQSSRYLVKRTGEKVFLECVQDMDHENMFWYRQDPGLGLRLIYFSYDVKMKEKGDIPEGYSVSREKKERFSLILESASTNQTSMYLCASQGVTDTQYFGPGTRLTVL.

The chain joins TRBV6-1 to TRBJ2-5; D remains unclear. Germline assignment: CDR1 MNHNS and CDR2 SASEGT. There are 10 residues in the CDR3. The ends were cut back, 8 bases at V and 2 bases at J, with 3 bases in the middle. The CDR3 loop is CASEQETQYF. CDR3 DNA: TGTGCCAGCGAGCAAGAGACCCAGTACTTC.

The chain is built from TRBV9 and TRBJ2-4, with TRBD1 matching over 9 bases. V lost 3 bases and J lost 3; bases outside the gene matches: 1. CDR3 size: 14 residues. Germline-derived CDR1 and CDR2 are SGDLS and YYNGEE. The CDR3 sequence is CASSETGGKNIQYF. In DNA, the CDR3 is TGTGCCAGCAGCGAGACAGGGGGCAAAAACATTCAGTACTTC.

CDR3 protein: CASSPKGTTPYEQYF. The DNA of the CDR3 is TGTGCCAGCTCACCGAAAGGGACCACCCCCTACGAGCAGTACTTC. The V call is TRBV18, the J call TRBJ2-7; the D call may be TRBD1 or TRBD2 (5 bases each). The germline V and J ends were trimmed by 3 bases and 2 bases, with 14 bases remaining between them. The germline V gene has CDR1 KGHSH and CDR2 LQKENI. The length of the CDR3 is 15 residues.

This clonotype was recorded many times. The chain joins TRBV28 to TRBJ2-7, with no clear D. V was clipped by 2 bases and J by 0 bases, with 8 bases between them. Germline-derived CDR1 and CDR2 are MDHEN and SYDVKM. The CDR3 covers 14 residues. The CDR3 DNA sequence: TGTGCCAGCAGTTTAGGAAGGCACTCCTACGAGCAGTACTTC. Protein sequence: CASSLGRHSYEQYF.

The rearrangement links TRBV4-1 to TRBJ2-7; 9 bases fit TRBD2. The CDR3 contains 15 residues. Germline V CDR1 and CDR2: MGHRA, YSYEKL. The junction had 6 bases not matched to a gene; V was cut back by 3 bases and J by 3 bases. The CDR3, as DNA: TGCGCCAGCAGCCACCCGACTAGCGGAAACTACGAGCAGTACTTC. Encoded protein: CASSHPTSGNYEQYF.

Only a few counts were recorded for this clonotype. CDR3: CASSEAGNTGELFF. The DNA for the CDR3 is TGTGCCAGCAGTGAAGCGGGGAACACCGGGGAGCTGTTTTTT. The chain combines TRBV25-1 with TRBJ2-2, with D possibly being TRBD2 (5 bases). The CDR3 loop spans 14 amino acids. CDR1 is MGHDK and CDR2 is SYGVNS in the germline V gene. With 2 bases removed from V and 1 base from J, the gap between germline ends came to 5 bases. The full variable domain, with the rest looked up from reference TRBV25-1 and TRBJ2-2, is EADIYQTPRYLVIGTGKKITLECSQTMGHDKMYWYQQDPGMELHLIHYSYGVNSTEKGDLSSESTVSRIRTEHFPLTLESARPSHTSQYLCASSEAGNTGELFFGEGSRLTVL.

The V gene is TRBV4-3, the J gene TRBJ2-4; 9 bases map to TRBD1. The CDR3 consists of 17 residues. From germline, CDR1 is LGHNA and CDR2 YSLEER. J gave up 2 bases and V 1 base, and 6 bases lay outside the gene matches. DNA of the CDR3: TGCGCCAGCAGCCAAGTTGGACAGGGGATCACCAAAAACATTCAGTACTTC. Its protein product is CASSQVGQGITKNIQYF.

This clonotype was observed a few times. V and J are TRBV20-1 and TRBJ1-5; D is perhaps TRBD1 (5 bases). The V end lost 5 bases, the J end lost 6 bases, and 17 bases lay between the germline ends. The CDR3 consists of 14 residues. The germline V gene has CDR1 DFQATT and CDR2 SNEGSKA (reference sequence). CDR3 in DNA: TGCAGTGCTCGGGACGGCTCGATTGGTCAGCCCCAGCATTTT. Protein sequence: CSARDGSIGQPQHF.

The chain carries TRBV12-3 or TRBV12-4 and TRBJ1-2; 8 bases match TRBD1. This CDR3 has 14 residues. Trimming took 5 bases from V and 7 from J; bases not matched to a gene: 9. CDR3 residues: CASSQRQGTGGYTF. The DNA for the CDR3 is TGTGCCAGCAGTCAACGCCAGGGGACAGGTGGCTACACCTTC.

This clonotype has only a few counts. The chain carries TRBV5-1 and TRBJ2-7; TRBD2 is a possible D gene (6 bases). The CDR3 runs to 14 residues. CDR1 is SGHRS, CDR2 YFSETQ, per germline. V lost 3 bases and J 2 bases, leaving 12 bases between the germline ends. This chain's CDR3 is CASSWRDQTYEQYF. The DNA for the CDR3 is TGCGCCAGCAGCTGGAGGGACCAGACCTACGAGCAGTACTTC.

This clonotype has ten or more counts. CDR3 loop: CASSFRGSGRAYEQFF. Written as DNA, the CDR3 is TGTGCCAGCAGCTTCCGAGGTAGCGGGAGGGCCTATGAGCAGTTCTTC. The chain links TRBV11-2 to TRBJ2-1, with 11 bases fitting TRBD2. Germline CDR1 and CDR2: SGHAT and FQNNGV. Unmatched junction bases numbered 9, after V lost 3 bases and J lost 8 bases. The CDR3 has 16 amino acids.

The gene calls are TRBV6-2 or TRBV6-3 and TRBJ2-4; TRBD2 matches at 7 bases. Germline V gives CDR1 MNHEY, CDR2 SVGEGT. The junction had 14 bases not matched to a gene; V was cut back by 3 bases and J by 0 bases. The CDR3 contains 19 residues. The CDR3 sequence: CASSYAGTKSGLAKNIQYF. The CDR3 nucleotides read TGTGCCAGCAGTTATGCCGGGACTAAGTCAGGGCTAGCCAAAAACATTCAGTACTTC.

Ten or more counts support this clonotype. This rearrangement joins TRBV12-3 or TRBV12-4 to TRBJ1-4; D possibly corresponds to TRBD1 (6 bases). The CDR3 runs 15 residues. Trimming pared 5 bases from V and 10 bases from J, leaving 20 bases between. The CDR3 DNA follows: TGTGCCAGCAGTACCCTACAGGGAGGGGACGGAAAACTGTTTTTT. Amino acid sequence: CASSTLQGGDGKLFF.

As regards this clonotype: Germline and junction disagree at one end, which may indicate a read error. The V gene is TRBV20-1, the J gene TRBJ2-7; TRBD2 agrees at 11 bases. Germline V CDR1 and CDR2: DFQATT, SNEGSKA (reference sequence). The CDR3 is 12 amino acids. CDR3 in DNA: TGCAGTCCTAGCGGGAGGACCTACGAGCAGTACTTC. Its translation is CSPSGRTYEQYF.

This clonotype was seen ten or more times. The chain links TRBV6-1 to TRBJ2-1, with TRBD2 identical over 10 bases. Germline assignment: CDR1 MNHNS and CDR2 SASEGT. The ends lost 8 bases at V and 5 bases at J; junction bases unmatched: 9. CDR3 length equals 15 residues. CDR3 region: CASSLAGSLHNEQFF. The CDR3 DNA sequence: TGTGCCAGCTCACTAGCGGGATCGCTCCACAATGAGCAGTTCTTC.

This clonotype showed up many times. The chain uses TRBV28 and TRBJ1-2, with unresolved D. Germline-derived CDR1 and CDR2 are MDHEN and SYDVKM. The CDR3 has 12 residues. V was trimmed by 6 bases and J by 5 bases, leaving 10 bases between them. The CDR3 DNA sequence: TGTGCCAGCAGCACTTCGGGTTATGGCTACACCTTC. This sequence encodes CASSTSGYGYTF.

This clonotype was detected a few times. Germline and junction disagree at one end, which may indicate a read error. J is TRBJ1-5 and V is TRBV5-5, with 8 bases identical to TRBD1. Germline CDR1 is SGHKS and CDR2 is YYEKEE (reference sequence). The CDR3 runs 15 residues. Here the CDR3 reads CASSPQGARNQPLHF. Here the CDR3 DNA reads TGTGCCAGCAGCCCCCAGGGGGCCCGCAATCAGCCCCTGCATTTT. Full variable domain (remainder filled in from reference TRBV5-5 and TRBJ1-5): DAGVTQSPTHLIKTRGQQVTLRCSPISGHKSVSWYQQVLGQGPQFIFQYYEKEERGRGNFPDRFSARQFPNYSSELNVNALLLGDSALYLCASSPQGARNQPLHFGDGTRLSIL.

The chain combines TRBV20-1 with TRBJ2-1; D not certain. Looked up from germline, CDR1 is DFQATT and CDR2 is SNEGSKA (reference sequence). The CDR3 has 13 residues. Trimming shortened V by 4 bases and J by 6 bases, and 13 bases separated the two germline ends. CDR3 in DNA: TGCAGTGCTAATTCGGCCGGAATCAATGAGCAGTTCTTC. Its translation: CSANSAGINEQFF.

In this sample, this clonotype turned up many times. The rearrangement joins TRBV6-2 or TRBV6-3 to TRBJ2-3; 10 bases are shared with TRBD2. The CDR3 is made up of 15 amino acids. CDR1 MNHEY and CDR2 SVGEGT come from the germline V gene. Trimming removed 5 bases from V and 9 bases from J; junction bases left unmatched: 11. The CDR3 reads CASSVASGSRGTQYF. The CDR3 DNA reads TGTGCCAGCAGTGTGGCTAGCGGGAGCCGAGGCACGCAGTATTTT.

This clonotype was seen at least ten times. V and J are TRBV6-2 or TRBV6-3 and TRBJ2-3; D gene ambiguous. The CDR3 sequence is 13 residues long. Trimming took 5 bases from V and 5 from J, leaving 11 bases between them. Germline V gives CDR1 MNHEY, CDR2 SVGEGT. The CDR3: CASSEESEDTQYF. Written as DNA, the CDR3 is TGTGCCAGCAGTGAAGAAAGCGAAGATACGCAGTATTTT.

Comments on this clonotype: One base away lies a much larger clone, so this may be a sequencing read error. CDR3 nucleotides: TGTGCCAGCAGTTTCCCGGATTCTACTAATGAAAAACTGTTTTTT. Translating it yields CASSFPDSTNEKLFF. The chain recombines TRBV12-3 or TRBV12-4 with TRBJ1-4; no clear D gene. V shed 3 bases and J shed 2 bases, with 10 bases lying between them. This CDR3 spans 15 amino acids.

This clonotype was found once. This chain uses TRBV6-2 or TRBV6-3 with TRBJ1-2, with D perhaps TRBD1 (5 bases). The V and J ends lost 5 bases and 4 bases respectively, with 17 bases between them. Germline CDR1 reads MNHEY; CDR2 reads SVGEGT. This CDR3 contains 15 residues. The CDR3 here is CASSTPKGGGYGYTF. CDR3 in DNA: TGTGCCAGCAGTACACCGAAGGGTGGGGGCTATGGCTACACCTTC.

This clonotype has just a few counts. Written as DNA, the CDR3 is TGCAGTGCTAGAGAAACTAGCGGATACTACGAGCAGTACTTC. Amino acid sequence: CSARETSGYYEQYF. The chain carries TRBV20-1 and TRBJ2-7; 8 bases line up with TRBD2. Germline V gene sequence: CDR1 DFQATT, CDR2 SNEGSKA (reference sequence). The trim removed 0 bases at V and 3 bases at J, leaving 4 bases unmatched. The CDR3 totals 14 residues.

This clonotype was picked up many times. V and J are TRBV28 and TRBJ2-7; D perhaps matches TRBD1 (6 bases). The V gene's germline CDR1 is MDHEN and CDR2 SYDVKM. The CDR3 has 17 amino acids. V lost 3 bases and J lost 1, with 19 bases in between. CDR3 nucleotides: TGTGCCAGCAGTTTTCCCCTAAGCAGGGGTCCTTCCTACGAGCAGTACTTC. Protein sequence: CASSFPLSRGPSYEQYF.